This T cell receptor beta chain originates from a study of blood T cell repertoires in COVID-19. The wider study: Sites across the United States, Italy and Spain contributed samples from acute and convalescent COVID-19. T cells, B-cell-depleted T cells, or PBMCs supplied cDNA or gDNA.

CDR1 MNHEY and CDR2 SVGAGI come from the germline V gene. This CDR3 has 13 amino acids. Between the trimmed V and J ends, which lost 6 bases and 0 bases, there was a span of 8 bases. As originally analysed: By means of reference gene primer amplification, nucleated cell counts were estimated. Produced via immunoSEQ multiplex PCR; TCRdb's table is partial and in-frame only. V and J calls plus clone size are reproduced from that table; the DNA served to infer D and trimming. The sample has just under 150,000 clones, approximately 90% seen once. This clonotype originated in a woman in her forties or fifties with acute or convalescent COVID-19. The chain carries TRBV6-5 and TRBJ1-1; D unclear. Sequenced material: peripheral blood. The chain's CDR3 is CASRSQMNTEAFF. In DNA, the CDR3 is TGTGCCAGCAGGTCACAGATGAACACTGAAGCTTTCTTT.